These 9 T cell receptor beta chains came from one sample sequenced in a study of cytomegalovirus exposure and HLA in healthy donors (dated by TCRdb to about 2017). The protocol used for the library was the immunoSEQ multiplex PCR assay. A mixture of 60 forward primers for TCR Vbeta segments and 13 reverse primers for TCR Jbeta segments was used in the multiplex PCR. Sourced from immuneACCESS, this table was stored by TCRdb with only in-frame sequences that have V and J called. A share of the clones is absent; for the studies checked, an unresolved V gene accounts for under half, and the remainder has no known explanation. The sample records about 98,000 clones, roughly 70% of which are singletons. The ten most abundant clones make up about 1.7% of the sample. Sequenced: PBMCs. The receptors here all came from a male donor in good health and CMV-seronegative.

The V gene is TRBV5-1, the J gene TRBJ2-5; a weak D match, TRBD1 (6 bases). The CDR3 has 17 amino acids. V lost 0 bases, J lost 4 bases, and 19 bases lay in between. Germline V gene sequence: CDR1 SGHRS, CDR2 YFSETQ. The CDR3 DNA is TGCGCCAGCAGCTTGGGGCCTGGGGGCGCGTTCTTAGAGACCCAGTACTTC. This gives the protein CASSLGPGGAFLETQYF.

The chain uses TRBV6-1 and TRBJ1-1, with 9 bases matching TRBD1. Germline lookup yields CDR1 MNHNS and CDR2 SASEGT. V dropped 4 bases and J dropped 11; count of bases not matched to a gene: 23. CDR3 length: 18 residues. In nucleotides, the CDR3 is TGTGCCAGCAGTGGTGGGACAGGGTCGCCGCCGGTGAAGGTTTGGGCTTTCTTT. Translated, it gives CASSGGTGSPPVKVWAFF.

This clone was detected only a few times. Here the CDR3 reads CASRLAGGPEQYF. The DNA for the CDR3 is TGCGCCAGCAGACTAGCGGGAGGGCCCGAGCAGTACTTC. The rearrangement uses TRBV5-1 and TRBJ2-7, with TRBD2 identical over 13 bases. Germline V gene lookup returns CDR1 SGHRS and CDR2 YFSETQ. CDR3 length: 13 residues. The V segment lost 5 bases and the J segment 6 bases; nucleotides outside the gene matches: 2. Drawing the rest from reference TRBV5-1 and TRBJ2-7, the complete variable domain is KAGVTQTPRYLIKTRGQQVTLSCSPISGHRSVSWYQQTPGQGLQFLFEYFSETQRNKGNFPGRFSGRQFSNSRSEMNVSTLELGDSALYLCASRLAGGPEQYFGPGTRLTVT.

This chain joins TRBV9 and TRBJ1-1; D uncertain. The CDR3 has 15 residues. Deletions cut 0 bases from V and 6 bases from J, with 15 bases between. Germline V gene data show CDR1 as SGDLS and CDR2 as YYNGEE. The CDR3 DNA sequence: TGTGCCAGCAGCGTAGGTTCGGGAGCGACGCCTGAAGCTTTCTTT. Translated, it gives CASSVGSGATPEAFF.

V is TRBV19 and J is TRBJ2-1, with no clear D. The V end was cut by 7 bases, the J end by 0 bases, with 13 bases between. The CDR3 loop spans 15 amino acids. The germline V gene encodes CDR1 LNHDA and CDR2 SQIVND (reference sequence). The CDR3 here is CASTEAPSSYNEQFF. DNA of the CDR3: TGTGCCAGTACAGAAGCGCCTAGCTCCTACAATGAGCAGTTCTTC.

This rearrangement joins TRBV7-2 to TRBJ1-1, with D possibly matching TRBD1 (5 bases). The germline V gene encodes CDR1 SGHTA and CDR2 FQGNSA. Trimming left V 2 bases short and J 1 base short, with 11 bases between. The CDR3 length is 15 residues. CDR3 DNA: TGTGCCAGCAGCTTATGGGGGGGTTGGAACACTGAAGCTTTCTTT. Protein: CASSLWGGWNTEAFF.

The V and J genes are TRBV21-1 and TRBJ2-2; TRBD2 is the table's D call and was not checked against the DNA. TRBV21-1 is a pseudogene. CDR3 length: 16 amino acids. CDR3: CASDTSGRPRPGELFF. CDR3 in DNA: TGTGCCAGTGATACTAGCGGGAGGCCCCGACCCGGGGAGCTGTTTTTT.

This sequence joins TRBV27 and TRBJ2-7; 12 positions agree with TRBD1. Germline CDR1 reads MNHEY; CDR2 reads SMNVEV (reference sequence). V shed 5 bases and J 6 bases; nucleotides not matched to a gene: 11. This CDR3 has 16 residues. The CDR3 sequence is CASSTHRDRGLGEQYF. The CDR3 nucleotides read TGTGCCAGCAGTACCCACCGGGACAGGGGGCTTGGCGAGCAGTACTTC.

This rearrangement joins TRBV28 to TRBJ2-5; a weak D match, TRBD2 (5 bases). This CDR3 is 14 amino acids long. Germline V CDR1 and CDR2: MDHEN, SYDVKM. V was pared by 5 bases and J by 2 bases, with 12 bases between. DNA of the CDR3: TGTGCCAGCAGTGGGCCGGGATTACAAGAGACCCAGTACTTC. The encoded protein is CASSGPGLQETQYF.